These T cell receptor beta chains were read from a single sample in a study of T cells in Graves' hyperthyroidism and ophthalmopathy. In TCRdb, the multiplex PCR reads were re-called with MiXCR into one record per CDR3 protein. The repertoire has roughly 400,000 distinct CDR3 sequences, around a sixth of them found once; the top ten carry about 27%. What was sequenced was blood. The receptor set was obtained from a woman under 30 with Graves' hyperthyroidism that later progressed to Graves' ophthalmopathy. The CDR3 runs from the conserved cysteine through the conserved F or W. D genes are given only for firm matches. Not all rows give a size; the values are once, few, many and, for expanded clones, a class.

>TRBJ1-2|14|TRBV12-3/TRBV12-4|many|-
TGTGCCAGCAGCCGCGGAGGGGGGACGAATGGCTACACCTTC
CASSRGGGTNGYTF
>TRBJ2-4|16|TRBV13|many|TRBD1
TGTGCCAGCAGCTCGCCCGAACGGGACAGAAAAAACATTCAGTACTTC
CASSSPERDRKNIQYF
>TRBJ1-4|13|TRBV2|many|TRBD1
TGTGCCAGCGGAGGGGGCGGTTGGGAAAAACTGTTTTTT
CASGGGGWEKLFF
>TRBJ2-5|14|TRBV6-2/TRBV6-3|few|TRBD1
TGTGCCAGCAATCTGGGACAGATCCAAGAGACCCAGTACTTC
CASNLGQIQETQYF
>TRBJ2-3|15|TRBV7-9|many|-
TGTGCCAGCAGCCTAAGTGGGGGGACCACAGATACGCAGTATTTT
CASSLSGGTTDTQYF
>TRBJ2-5|15|TRBV4-1|-|TRBD2
TGCGCCAGCAGCCAAGATCTAGCGGGGGCAGAGACCCAGTACTTC
CASSQDLAGAETQYF
>TRBJ1-1|14|TRBV20-1|many|-
TGCAGTGCTCAACCCGGGACGGACTTTCCTGAAGCTTTCTTT
CSAQPGTDFPEAFF
>TRBJ2-7|17|TRBV13|few|TRBD2
TGTGCCAGCAGCTTAGCCGGGGGATGGCTAGCGGGAGACGAGCAGTACTTC
CASSLAGGWLAGDEQYF
>TRBJ2-6|18|TRBV4-3|-|TRBD2
TGCGCCAGCAGCCAGCCACTAGCGGGAGCTGTCGGGGCCAACGTCCTGACTTTC
CASSQPLAGAVGANVLTF
>TRBJ1-5|17|TRBV19|-|TRBD1
TGTGCCAGTAGTGCCGGGACAGGGGGTGGCTACAATCAGCCCCAGCATTTT
CASSAGTGGGYNQPQHF
>TRBJ2-1|19|TRBV7-6|many|TRBD2
TGTGCCAGCAGCTTAGGATCTAGCGGGAGGGGGGGCTCCTACAATGAGCAGTTCTTC
CASSLGSSGRGGSYNEQFF
>TRBJ2-1|15|TRBV2|-|-
TGTGCCAGCAGTGGGGCGAGCGGAACCAACAATGAGCAGTTCTTC
CASSGASGTNNEQFF
>TRBJ2-5|14|TRBV2|-|-
TGTGCCAGTCAAACCGGGACGGGCCAAGAGACCCAGTACTTC
CASQTGTGQETQYF
>TRBJ2-3|13|TRBV6-1|few|-
TGTGCCAGCAGTGAAAGGGGGACAGATACGCAGTATTTT
CASSERGTDTQYF
>TRBJ2-3|14|TRBV28|many|TRBD1
TGTGCCAGCAGTCCGGGACAGGGAACAGATACGCAGTATTTT
CASSPGQGTDTQYF
>TRBJ2-6|13|TRBV29-1|few|-
TGCAGCGTTGTTAGCTCTGGGGCCAACGTCCTGACTTTC
CSVVSSGANVLTF
>TRBJ2-7|13|TRBV27|few|-
TGTGCCACCGACAGGAGTTACTCCTACGAGCAGTACTTC
CATDRSYSYEQYF
>TRBJ2-7|16|TRBV6-1|-|-
TGTGCCAGCAGAGTAGGTACAGGCCTCCCTCCCTACGAGCAGTACTTC
CASRVGTGLPPYEQYF
>TRBJ2-1|15|TRBV19|-|-
TGTGCCAGTAGTTCTGAGAAGTACAGGAGGAATGAGCAGTTCTTC
CASSSEKYRRNEQFF
>TRBJ1-5|14|TRBV12-3/TRBV12-4|many|-
TGTGCCAGCAGTTTACTCGGACTGTCTCAGCCCCAGCATTTT
CASSLLGLSQPQHF
>TRBJ2-1|14|TRBV29-1|-|TRBD2
TGCAGCGTACAAGCAGCGGGAGGGGGGAATGAGCAGTTCTTC
CSVQAAGGGNEQFF
>TRBJ2-1|13|TRBV20-1|few|TRBD1
TGCAGTGCTGATGACAGGGACCACAATGAGCAGTTCTTC
CSADDRDHNEQFF
>TRBJ1-5|14|TRBV28|many|TRBD1
TGTGCCAGCAGTTTGGACAGGGATGGTCAGCCCCAGCATTTT
CASSLDRDGQPQHF
>TRBJ2-2|16|TRBV20-1|many|TRBD1
TGCAGTGCTAGAGTCCCGGACAGGGGGGACACCGGGGAGCTGTTTTTT
CSARVPDRGDTGELFF
>TRBJ1-2|14|TRBV7-8|-|-
TGTGCCAGCAGCTACCAGACAGGCGACTATGGCTACACCTTC
CASSYQTGDYGYTF
>TRBJ1-1|15|TRBV18|many|-
TGTGCCAGCTCACCATGGACAGACGCAAACACTGAAGCTTTCTTT
CASSPWTDANTEAFF
>TRBJ2-3|14|TRBV19|-|TRBD2
TGTGCCAGTACCCTATCGATGGGGGGGGATACGCAGTATTTT
CASTLSMGGDTQYF
>TRBJ2-4|16|TRBV5-1|-|-
TGCGCCAGCAGCCCGGTCGGATCTCATGACAAAAACATTCAGTACTTC
CASSPVGSHDKNIQYF
>TRBJ2-7|14|TRBV12-3/TRBV12-4|many|TRBD2
TGTGCCAGCAGTTTAAAAAGATCAGCGGGGGAGCAGTACTTC
CASSLKRSAGEQYF
>TRBJ2-3|14|TRBV20-1|many|TRBD2
TGCAGTGCTAGAAGCGGGAGGTTTGACGTTACGCAGTATTTT
CSARSGRFDVTQYF
>TRBJ2-5|16|TRBV28|many|TRBD1
TGTGCCAGCAGTTTCAAACAGGGGGCGCTGGATGAGACCCAGTACTTC
CASSFKQGALDETQYF
>TRBJ2-3|15|TRBV27|many|-
TGTGCCAGCAGACCGAGGACGGTTAGCACAGATACGCAGTATTTT
CASRPRTVSTDTQYF
>TRBJ2-7|12|TRBV2|many|-
TGTGCCAGCAATCAGGGGACCTACGAGCAGTACTTC
CASNQGTYEQYF
>TRBJ2-1|19|TRBV28|many|TRBD2
TGTGCCAGCAGTTTGTGGGGGACTAGCGGGAGGCCCGCATACAATGAGCAGTTCTTC
CASSLWGTSGRPAYNEQFF
>TRBJ1-2|15|TRBV24-1|many|TRBD1
TGTGCCACCAGTGAGGCCTCCGGGACAGGGGAAGGCTACACCTTC
CATSEASGTGEGYTF
>TRBJ2-7|14|TRBV27|few|TRBD2
TGTGCCAGCAGAAAGGGCGGGAGGACCCACGAGCAGTACTTC
CASRKGGRTHEQYF
>TRBJ2-7|15|TRBV20-1|many|TRBD2
TGCAGTGCTAGTCCTCCGGGACTAGCGGGAGACGAGCAGTACTTC
CSASPPGLAGDEQYF
>TRBJ2-7|15|TRBV5-1|few|TRBD1
TGCGCCAGCAGCTGGGGGCCGGGACAGGACTACGAGCAGTACTTC
CASSWGPGQDYEQYF
>TRBJ1-4|15|TRBV20-1|many|TRBD1
TGCAGTGCTAGAGAAAGGGGGCGGGTTAATGAAAAACTGTTTTTT
CSARERGRVNEKLFF
>TRBJ1-1|15|TRBV5-6|few|-
TGTGCCAGCAGCTTGAGTTCACGAGGGGCGGATGAAGCTTTCTTT
CASSLSSRGADEAFF